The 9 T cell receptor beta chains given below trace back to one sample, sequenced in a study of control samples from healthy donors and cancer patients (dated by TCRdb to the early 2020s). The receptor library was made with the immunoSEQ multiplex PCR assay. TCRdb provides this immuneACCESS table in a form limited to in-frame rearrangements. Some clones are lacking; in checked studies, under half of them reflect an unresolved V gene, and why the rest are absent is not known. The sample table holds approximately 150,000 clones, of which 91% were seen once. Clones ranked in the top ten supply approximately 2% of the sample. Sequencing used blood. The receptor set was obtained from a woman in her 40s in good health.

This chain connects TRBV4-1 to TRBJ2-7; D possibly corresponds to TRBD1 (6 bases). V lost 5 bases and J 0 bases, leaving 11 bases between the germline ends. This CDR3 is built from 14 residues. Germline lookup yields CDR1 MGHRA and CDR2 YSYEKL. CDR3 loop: CASSYRDTSYEQYF. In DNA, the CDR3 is TGCGCCAGCAGCTACCGGGACACCTCCTACGAGCAGTACTTC.

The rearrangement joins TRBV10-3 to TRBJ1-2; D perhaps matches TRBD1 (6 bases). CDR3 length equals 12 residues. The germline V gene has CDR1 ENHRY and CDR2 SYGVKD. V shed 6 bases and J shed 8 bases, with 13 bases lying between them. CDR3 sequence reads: CAIRGGTSGYTF. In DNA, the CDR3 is TGTGCCATCAGAGGGGGAACATCCGGCTACACCTTC.

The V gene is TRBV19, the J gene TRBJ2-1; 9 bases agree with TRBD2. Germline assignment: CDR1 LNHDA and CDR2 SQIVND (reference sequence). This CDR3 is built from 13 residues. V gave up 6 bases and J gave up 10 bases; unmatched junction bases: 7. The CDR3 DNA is TGTGCCAGTAGGCGGGGGGGCCTGGGGGAGCAGTTCTTC. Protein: CASRRGGLGEQFF.

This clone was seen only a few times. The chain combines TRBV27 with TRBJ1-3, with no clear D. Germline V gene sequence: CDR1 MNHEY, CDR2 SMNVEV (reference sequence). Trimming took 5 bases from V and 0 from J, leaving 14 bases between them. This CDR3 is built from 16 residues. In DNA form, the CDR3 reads TGTGCCAGCAGTCCATCCCGCCGTAGCTCTGGAAACACCATATATTTT. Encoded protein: CASSPSRRSSGNTIYF.

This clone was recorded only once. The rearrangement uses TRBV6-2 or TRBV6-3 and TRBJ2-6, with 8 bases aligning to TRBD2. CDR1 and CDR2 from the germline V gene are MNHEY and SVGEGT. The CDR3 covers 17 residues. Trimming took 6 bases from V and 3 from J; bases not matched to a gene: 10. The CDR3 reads CASSSWPGGRGANVLTF. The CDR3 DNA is TGTGCCAGCAGCTCGTGGCCGGGGGGGCGTGGGGCCAACGTCCTGACTTTC.

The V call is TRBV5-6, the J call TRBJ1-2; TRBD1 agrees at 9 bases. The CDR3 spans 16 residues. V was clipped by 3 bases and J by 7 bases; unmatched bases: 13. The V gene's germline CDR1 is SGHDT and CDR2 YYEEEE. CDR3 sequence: CASSSGTGQPLGGYTF. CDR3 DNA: TGTGCCAGCAGCTCCGGGACAGGGCAACCCTTAGGTGGCTACACCTTC.

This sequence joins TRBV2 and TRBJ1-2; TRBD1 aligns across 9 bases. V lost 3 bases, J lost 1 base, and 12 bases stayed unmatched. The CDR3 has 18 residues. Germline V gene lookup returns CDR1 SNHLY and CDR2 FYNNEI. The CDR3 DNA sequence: TGTGCCAGCAGTGATTCTTGGGACAGGGATTTCGTTAACTATGGCTACACCTTC. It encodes CASSDSWDRDFVNYGYTF.

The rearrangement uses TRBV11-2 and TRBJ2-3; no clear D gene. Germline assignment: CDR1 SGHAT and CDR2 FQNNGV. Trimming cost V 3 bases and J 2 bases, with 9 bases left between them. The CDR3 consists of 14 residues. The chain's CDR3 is CASSFTRYTDTQYF. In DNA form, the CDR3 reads TGTGCCAGCAGCTTTACACGTTACACAGATACGCAGTATTTT.

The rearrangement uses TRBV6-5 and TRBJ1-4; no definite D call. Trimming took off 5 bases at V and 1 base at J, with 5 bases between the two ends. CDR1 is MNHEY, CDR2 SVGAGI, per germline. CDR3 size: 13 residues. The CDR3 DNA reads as TGTGCCAGCAGTACCCTAACTAATGAAAAACTGTTTTTT. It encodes CASSTLTNEKLFF.